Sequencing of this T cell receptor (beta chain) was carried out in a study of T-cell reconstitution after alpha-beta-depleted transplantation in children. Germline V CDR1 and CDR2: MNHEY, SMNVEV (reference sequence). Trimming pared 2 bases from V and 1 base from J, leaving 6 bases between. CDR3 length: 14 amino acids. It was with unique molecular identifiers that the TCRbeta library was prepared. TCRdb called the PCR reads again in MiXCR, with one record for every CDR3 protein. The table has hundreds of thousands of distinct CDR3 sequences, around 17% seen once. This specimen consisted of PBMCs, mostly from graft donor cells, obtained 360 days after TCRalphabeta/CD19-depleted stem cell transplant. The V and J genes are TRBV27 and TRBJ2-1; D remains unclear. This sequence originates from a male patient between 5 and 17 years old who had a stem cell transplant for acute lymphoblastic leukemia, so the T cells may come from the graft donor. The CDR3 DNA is TGTGCCAGCAGTTTAACTCTATCCTACAATGAGCAGTTCTTC. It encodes CASSLTLSYNEQFF.